This T cell receptor (beta chain) comes out of a study of T cells in Graves' hyperthyroidism and ophthalmopathy. General study points: Before onset, by a median of approximately 6.2 months, the model predicted ophthalmopathy. Most clonotypes expanded in thyroid above 0.001 were likewise present in blood.

This clonotype was detected many times. Its antigen is undetermined. This CDR3 is 13 amino acids long. Germline values: CDR1 KGHDR, CDR2 SFDVKD. With 5 bases clipped from V and 6 bases from J, the junction kept 2 bases outside the gene matches. From RNA transcripts, TCR beta CDR3 regions were amplified. HTBI primers were the set used in a first-round RT-PCR of the TCR CDR3. Each CDR3 protein gets one entry after TCRdb re-called the multiplex PCR reads with MiXCR. The table records just over 550,000 distinct CDR3 sequences, around 46% of them present only once. No progression to ophthalmopathy during 18 months of follow-up defined stable disease. Patients were excluded for uncontrolled infection, other autoimmune disease, pregnancy or lactation.

The receptor comes from a woman aged 18-29 years with Graves' hyperthyroidism. The rearrangement joins TRBV24-1 to TRBJ1-4; 7 bases line up with TRBD1. Material: peripheral blood or thyroid tissue (not recorded which). The CDR3 protein is CATSATGDEKLFF. In nucleotides, the CDR3 is TGTGCCACCAGTGCCACAGGGGATGAAAAACTGTTTTTT.